The 15 T cell receptor beta chains below all came from one sample that was sequenced in a study of yellow fever vaccine responses in identical twins. Each CDR3 protein is one row after TCRdb ran MiXCR on the RT-PCR reads. The data contain some 4,000 distinct CDR3 sequences, approximately 81% of them singletons. The starting material was T cells from blood (PBMCs), unsorted or a sorted subset (not recorded which), obtained before or after yellow fever vaccination (not recorded which). These receptors originate from a woman aged 18-29 years who received the yellow fever vaccine.

J is TRBJ2-2 and V is TRBV6-1; TRBD1 aligns across 8 bases. V lost 7 bases, J lost 0 bases, and 7 bases stayed unmatched. Germline CDR1 and CDR2: MNHNS and SASEGT. CDR3 length: 16 residues. The CDR3 coding sequence is TGTGCCAGCATCGGGGACAGGATGTCGAACACCGGGGAGCTGTTTTTT. Translation: CASIGDRMSNTGELFF.

This clonotype was found once. The J gene is TRBJ2-3, the V gene TRBV28; D possibly corresponds to TRBD2 (6 bases). Trimming cost V 6 bases and J 0 bases, with 10 bases left between them. Looked up from germline, CDR1 is MDHEN and CDR2 is SYDVKM. The CDR3 spans 14 residues. The CDR3 region is CASRSSVSTDTQYF. In DNA form, the CDR3 reads TGTGCCAGCAGATCTAGCGTTAGCACAGATACGCAGTATTTT.

There are a few counts of this clonotype. The V and J genes are TRBV18 and TRBJ1-2; D gene unclear. V gave up 6 bases and J gave up 6 bases, with 20 bases separating them. Germline CDR1 reads KGHSH; CDR2 reads LQKENI. CDR3 length equals 15 residues. This CDR3 reads CASSPSYGETDGYTF. DNA of the CDR3: TGTGCCAGCTCTCCTTCATACGGGGAGACTGATGGCTACACCTTC.

This clonotype was detected only once. The chain carries TRBV24-1 and TRBJ2-1; 9 bases fit TRBD2. Trimming cost V 10 bases and J 7 bases; bases outside gene matches: 7. Germline CDR1 is KGHDR and CDR2 is SFDVKD. This CDR3 spans 13 amino acids. CDR3 nucleotides: TGTGCCACGAATAGCGGGAGTATGAATGAGCAGTTCTTC. The encoded protein is CATNSGSMNEQFF.

This rearrangement joins TRBV28 to TRBJ1-5, with TRBD1 matching over 9 bases. Germline trimming cut 5 bases from V and 2 bases from J; bases unmatched to any gene: 4. Germline V CDR1 and CDR2: MDHEN, SYDVKM. There are 15 residues in the CDR3. For the CDR3, the DNA is TGTGCCAGCAGTACGCGACAGGGGGGCAATCAGCCCCAGCATTTT. Translated: CASSTRQGGNQPQHF.

Only one count was recorded for this clonotype. The chain is built from TRBV4-2 and TRBJ1-5, with D possibly TRBD1 on 6 matching bases. CDR1 and CDR2 from the germline V gene are LGHNA and YNFKEQ. Trimming took off 0 bases at V and 3 bases at J, with 12 bases between the two ends. The CDR3 contains 16 residues. The CDR3, as DNA: TGTGCCAGCAGCCAAGATTTGGGGGCTCCCAATCAGCCCCAGCATTTT. This gives the protein CASSQDLGAPNQPQHF.

The chain combines TRBV11-1 with TRBJ1-1, with 10 bases aligning to TRBD1. The V gene's germline CDR1 is SGHAT and CDR2 FQDESV (reference sequence). The junction had 10 bases not matched to a gene; V was cut back by 2 bases and J by 4 bases. The CDR3 runs to 17 residues. The CDR3: CASSLMGQGNPATEAFF. DNA for the CDR3: TGTGCCAGCAGCTTAATGGGACAGGGGAATCCGGCCACTGAAGCTTTCTTT.

The chain joins TRBV5-6 to TRBJ2-5; no firm D call. Germline assignment: CDR1 SGHDT and CDR2 YYEEEE. V shed 0 bases and J shed 2 bases, with 8 bases lying between them. The length of the CDR3 is 14 residues. The CDR3 here is CASSLGLTQETQYF. CDR3 coding DNA: TGTGCCAGCAGCTTGGGGCTAACTCAAGAGACCCAGTACTTC.

In this sample, this clonotype turned up a few times. The chain carries TRBV11-2 and TRBJ1-3, with D maybe TRBD1 (6 bases). The germline V gene encodes CDR1 SGHAT and CDR2 FQNNGV. This CDR3 comprises 16 residues. The V end lost 1 base, the J end lost 4 bases, and 14 bases lay between the germline ends. CDR3 residues: CASSLVAGARGNTIYF. For the CDR3, the DNA is TGTGCCAGCAGCTTAGTCGCAGGGGCGAGAGGAAACACCATATATTTT. Based on the CDR3 plus reference TRBV11-2 and TRBJ1-3, the full variable domain is EAGVAQSPRYKIIEKRQSVAFWCNPISGHATLYWYQQILGQGPKLLIQFQNNGVVDDSQLPKDRFSAERLKGVDSTLKIQPAKLEDSAVYLCASSLVAGARGNTIYFGEGSWLTVV.

The genes are TRBV9 and TRBJ2-7, with 10 bases aligning to TRBD2. The CDR3 covers 15 residues. CDR1 is SGDLS and CDR2 is YYNGEE in the germline V gene. V gave up 0 bases and J gave up 4 bases; unmatched junction bases: 4. The CDR3 DNA reads TGTGCCAGCAGCGTAGATCCTAGCGGGAGTTACGAGCAGTACTTC. Protein sequence: CASSVDPSGSYEQYF.

This chain links TRBV18 with TRBJ2-1, with a possible D match to TRBD2 (6 bases). Germline loops: CDR1 KGHSH, CDR2 LQKENI. The CDR3 contains 14 residues. V lost 8 bases to trimming and J lost 0 bases, with 11 bases between them. The CDR3 nucleotides read TGTGCCAGCAGAGGCGGGAACTCCTACAATGAGCAGTTCTTC. This codes for CASRGGNSYNEQFF.

This sequence joins TRBV15 and TRBJ1-5; D call uncertain. Deletions cut 3 bases from V and 5 bases from J, with 14 bases between. The germline V gene encodes CDR1 LNHNV and CDR2 YYDKDF (reference sequence). CDR3 size: 15 residues. The CDR3 reads CATSSRTGRYQPQHF. DNA for the CDR3: TGTGCCACCAGCAGTCGCACTGGGAGGTATCAGCCCCAGCATTTT.

This sequence joins TRBV29-1 and TRBJ2-3; no firm D call. Germline assignment: CDR1 SQVTM and CDR2 ANQGSEA. V was clipped by 3 bases and J by 3 bases, with 4 bases between them. The CDR3 extends over 11 amino acids. CDR3 coding DNA: TGCAGCGTTGAGAATACAGATACGCAGTATTTT. Translating it yields CSVENTDTQYF.

This clonotype was observed once. This chain joins TRBV18 and TRBJ2-3; the D is unclear. Per the germline V gene, CDR1 is KGHSH and CDR2 is LQKENI. Trimming cost V 7 bases and J 2 bases, with 7 bases left between them. The CDR3 consists of 12 residues. CDR3 bases: TGTGCCAGCTTACTTTCCACAGATACGCAGTATTTT. Translation: CASLLSTDTQYF.

This rearrangement joins TRBV28 to TRBJ2-3, with 11 bases identical to TRBD2. Germline CDR1 reads MDHEN; CDR2 reads SYDVKM. The V and J ends lost 6 bases and 6 bases, in that order; junction bases with no gene match: 5. This CDR3 is 14 amino acids long. The CDR3 DNA reads as TGTGCCAGCAGCCTACTAGCGGGAGATGATACGCAGTATTTT. It encodes CASSLLAGDDTQYF.